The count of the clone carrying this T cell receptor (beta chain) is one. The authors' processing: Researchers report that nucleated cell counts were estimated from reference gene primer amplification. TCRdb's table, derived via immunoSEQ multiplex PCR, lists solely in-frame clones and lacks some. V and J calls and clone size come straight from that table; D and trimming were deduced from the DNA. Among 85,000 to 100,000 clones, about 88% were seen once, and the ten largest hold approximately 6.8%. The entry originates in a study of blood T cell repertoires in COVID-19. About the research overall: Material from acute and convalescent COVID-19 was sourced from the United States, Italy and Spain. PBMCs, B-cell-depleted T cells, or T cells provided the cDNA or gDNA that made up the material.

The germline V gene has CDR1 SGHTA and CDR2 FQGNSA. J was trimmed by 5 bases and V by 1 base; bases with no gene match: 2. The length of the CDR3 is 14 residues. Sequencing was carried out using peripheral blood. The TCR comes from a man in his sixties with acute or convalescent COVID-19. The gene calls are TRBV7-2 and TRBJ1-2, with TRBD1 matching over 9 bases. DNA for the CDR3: TGTGCCAGCAGCTTAGAGGGACAGGGTTATGGCTACACCTTC. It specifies CASSLEGQGYGYTF.